The T cell receptor beta chain under discussion was sequenced for a study of long-term antiretroviral therapy in people with HIV. Regarding the study as a whole: Blood was collected between about 2004 and 2017, possibly under older ART regimens. At every time point, clones expanded before ART dominated the repertoire.

Researchers report immunoSEQ v3.0 was run at survey level. The method was immunoSEQ multiplex PCR; TCRdb's version includes in-frame clones alone and lacks a portion of them. This sample has 20,000 to 30,000 clones, with around 85% found just once. Concerning this clone: The antigen is unknown.

Each donor provided at least one pre-ART PBMC sample and at least two post-ART PBMC samples. The sample here was unsorted PBMCs, taken 2.3 years after starting antiretroviral therapy. The receptor's source is a man aged 35-49 years with HIV.

The CDR3 sequence: CASSQDYHDFNQPQHF. The CDR3, as DNA: TGCGCCAGCAGCCAAGATTACCACGATTTCAATCAGCCCCAGCATTTT. This chain connects TRBV4-1 to TRBJ1-5; D gene uncertain. The V gene's germline CDR1 is MGHRA and CDR2 YSYEKL. V was trimmed by 0 bases and J by 3 bases, leaving 12 bases between them. The CDR3 loop spans 16 amino acids.